The 16 T cell receptor beta chains below were found in one sample sequenced in a study of regulatory T cells in long-lasting Graves disease. For TCR beta, libraries came from iRepertoire HTBI primers and Arm-PCR of CDR3 regions. TCRdb reprocessed the multiplex PCR reads via MiXCR and lists one record per CDR3 protein. This sample yields 500,000 to 700,000 distinct CDR3 sequences, of which about 15% are seen a single time; 18% belongs to the top ten. As to time point: newly diagnosed GD, antithyroid drugs for less than 3 months. Isolated PBMC RNA provided the starting material for the TCR library. The sample also formed part of further work on T cells in Graves' hyperthyroidism and ophthalmopathy.

The sample was peripheral blood mononuclear cells (PBMCs), taken at new diagnosis, from a patient treated with antithyroid drugs. The receptor source for this set is a young woman with Graves disease.

This clonotype was seen repeatedly, ten times or more. The V call is TRBV12-3 or TRBV12-4, the J call TRBJ2-1, with D unresolved. The CDR3 covers 12 residues. V gave up 6 bases and J gave up 8 bases, with 11 bases separating them. The CDR3 here is CASSQIGDEQFF. The CDR3 coding sequence is TGTGCCAGCAGCCAAATTGGGGATGAGCAGTTCTTC.

In this sample, this clonotype turned up a few times. J is TRBJ2-7 and V is TRBV20-1; 9 positions match TRBD2. The germline gives CDR1 DFQATT, CDR2 SNEGSKA (reference sequence). Losses at the gene ends were 5 bases for V and 5 bases for J; bases not matched to a gene: 16. CDR3 length: 16 residues. The CDR3 reads CSAPSPYSGSPHEQYF. For the CDR3, the DNA is TGCAGTGCTCCCTCCCCCTATAGCGGGAGTCCGCACGAGCAGTACTTC.

This chain connects TRBV2 to TRBJ2-5; 10 bases align to TRBD1. The germline CDR1 and CDR2 sequences are SNHLY and FYNNEI. The CDR3 consists of 14 residues. The J segment lost 4 bases and the V segment lost 4 bases, leaving 3 bases of the junction unmatched. The CDR3 DNA follows: TGTGCCAGCAGTGCGACAGGGGGCAGAGAGACCCAGTACTTC. Amino acid sequence: CASSATGGRETQYF.

About this clonotype itself: A much more abundant neighbour one base away suggests this may be a read error. J is TRBJ2-4 and V is TRBV20-1; D is uncertain. Germline CDR1 is DFQATT and CDR2 is SNEGSKA (reference sequence). This CDR3 region has 12 residues. V lost 6 bases to trimming and J lost 8 bases, with 14 bases between them. The DNA of the CDR3 is TGCAGTGCGCCAGGACCGGTGGACATTCAGTACTTC. Protein sequence: CSAPGPVDIQYF.

This clonotype turned up a few times. This chain connects TRBV7-2 to TRBJ1-3, with D unresolved. Trimming removed 2 bases at V and 8 bases at J, with 13 bases between. The CDR3 runs to 14 residues. In germline, CDR1 is SGHTA, CDR2 FQGNSA. The DNA for the CDR3 is TGTGCCAGCAGCTTAACCGACCCACGGGACACCATATATTTT. Translated, it gives CASSLTDPRDTIYF.

The chain has TRBV5-1 and TRBJ2-7; D is ambiguous. The germline gives CDR1 SGHRS, CDR2 YFSETQ. The CDR3 consists of 14 residues. V dropped 2 bases and J dropped 2 bases, with 11 bases sitting between them. CDR3 sequence: CASSLTTDTYEQYF. CDR3 nucleotide sequence: TGCGCCAGCAGCTTAACCACTGACACCTACGAGCAGTACTTC.

This clonotype was found many times. This sequence joins TRBV2 and TRBJ2-3; D is unresolved. This CDR3 is built from 15 residues. V dropped 7 bases and J dropped 0 bases, with 14 bases sitting between them. The germline V gene has CDR1 SNHLY and CDR2 FYNNEI. The CDR3 sequence is CASTLDGTSTDTQYF. CDR3 in DNA: TGTGCCAGCACCCTAGACGGCACTAGCACAGATACGCAGTATTTT.

The sample holds a few counts of this clonotype. The gene calls are TRBV30 and TRBJ1-5; D call uncertain. The CDR3 is made up of 13 amino acids. CDR1 and CDR2 (germline): GTSNPN, SVGIG (reference sequence). Trimming removed 1 base from V and 3 bases from J, with 7 bases in between. The CDR3 is CAWSDRYNQPQHF. DNA of the CDR3: TGTGCCTGGAGTGACAGATACAATCAGCCCCAGCATTTT. The whole variable domain, remainder taken from reference TRBV30 and TRBJ1-5, is SQTIHQWPATLVQPVGSPLSLECTVEGTSNPNLYWYRQAAGRGLQLLFYSVGIGQISSEVPQNLSASRPQDRQFILSSKKLLLSDSGFYLCAWSDRYNQPQHFGDGTRLSIL.

In this sample, this clonotype turned up a few times. J is TRBJ2-4 and V is TRBV12-3 or TRBV12-4, with D perhaps TRBD1 (5 bases). V was trimmed by 1 base and J by 2 bases, leaving 9 bases between them. The CDR3 runs to 15 residues. CDR3 residues: CASSLGQGSKNIQYF. CDR3 nucleotide sequence: TGTGCCAGCAGTTTAGGGCAGGGTTCCAAAAACATTCAGTACTTC.

Many counts were recorded for this clonotype. The chain employs TRBV5-1 and TRBJ2-1, with D maybe TRBD2 (6 bases). CDR1 and CDR2 (germline): SGHRS, YFSETQ. The CDR3 is 14 amino acids. Trimming cost V 5 bases and J 5 bases, with 14 bases left between them. The CDR3 DNA reads as TGCGCCAGCAGTTGGCAGCGGGTCAACAATGAGCAGTTCTTC. It is translated as CASSWQRVNNEQFF.

Many counts were recorded for this clonotype. J is TRBJ2-5 and V is TRBV20-1, with 11 nucleotides matching TRBD2. Germline CDR1 reads DFQATT; CDR2 reads SNEGSKA (reference sequence). The CDR3 runs to 15 residues. The V segment lost 0 bases and the J segment 4 bases; nucleotides outside the gene matches: 4. CDR3 loop: CSAREPGTSGETQYF. Written as DNA, the CDR3 is TGCAGTGCTAGAGAACCCGGGACTAGCGGAGAGACCCAGTACTTC.

At least ten counts were recorded for this clonotype. Its ends do not fully match the called genes, so a read error is possible. The chain links TRBV2 to TRBJ2-5; 7 bases are a match to TRBD2. Germline CDR1 is SNHLY and CDR2 is FYNNEI. This CDR3 spans 16 amino acids. DNA of the CDR3: TGTGCCAGCAGCGAAGCCCCTAGCGGAGTCCAAGAGACCCAGTACTTC. This sequence encodes CASSEAPSGVQETQYF. Together with reference TRBV2 and TRBJ2-5, the CDR3 gives the full variable domain: EPEVTQTPSHQVTQMGQEVILRCVPISNHLYFYWYRQILGQKVEFLVSFYNNEISEKSEIFDDQFSVERPDGSNFTLKIRSTKLEDSAMYFCASSEAPSGVQETQYFGPGTRLLVL.

This clonotype was detected many times. The V gene is TRBV20-1, the J gene TRBJ1-2; D not certain. The germline gives CDR1 DFQATT, CDR2 SNEGSKA (reference sequence). The CDR3 extends over 17 amino acids. Deletions cut 0 bases from V and 0 bases from J, with 17 bases between. CDR3 sequence (DNA): TGCAGTGCTAGAGACCCACTTAAGGCCCGTGCTAACTATGGCTACACCTTC. Encoded protein: CSARDPLKARANYGYTF.

This clonotype occurred many times. The V and J genes are TRBV28 and TRBJ2-7, with 8 nucleotides matching TRBD1. Per the germline V gene, CDR1 is MDHEN and CDR2 is SYDVKM. CDR3 length: 15 residues. The V segment lost 6 bases and the J segment 3 bases; nucleotides outside the gene matches: 10. For the CDR3, the DNA is TGTGCCAGCAGCCCGACCGGGACAGGATACTACGAGCAGTACTTC. Translating it yields CASSPTGTGYYEQYF.

Here the CDR3 DNA reads TGTGCCAGCAGCGTGCAGGGGTCTAGCGAAAAACTGTTTTTT. Amino acids: CASSVQGSSEKLFF. The V call is TRBV9, the J call TRBJ1-4; a weak D match, TRBD1 (6 bases). This CDR3 region has 14 residues. From germline, CDR1 is SGDLS and CDR2 YYNGEE. Deletions cut 2 bases from V and 8 bases from J, with 13 bases between.

This clonotype was counted a few times. The V and J genes are TRBV6-2 or TRBV6-3 and TRBJ2-2, with unresolved D. Trimming took off 5 bases at V and 4 bases at J, with 14 bases between the two ends. This CDR3 spans 15 amino acids. Germline CDR1 MNHEY, CDR2 SVGEGT. The DNA of the CDR3 is TGTGCCAGCAGTGAAATCGGCACCTCCACCGGGGAGCTGTTTTTT. This sequence encodes CASSEIGTSTGELFF.